This TCR beta chain derives from a study of blood T cell repertoires in COVID-19. Overall study context: Researchers got acute and convalescent COVID-19 samples from the United States, Italy and Spain. Sample material is recorded as cDNA or gDNA derived from T cells, B-cell-depleted T cells, or PBMCs.

The authors' processing: Reference gene primer amplification gave nucleated cell count estimates. Generated by immunoSEQ multiplex PCR, the TCRdb table keeps only in-frame clones and is missing some. V, J and clone size are those of that table, while D and trimming were read from the DNA. The sample records 180,000 or so clones, nearly 90% being singletons. CDR1 MNHEY and CDR2 SVGAGI come from the germline V gene. J gave up 11 bases and V 6 bases, and 9 bases lay outside the gene matches. The CDR3 is 12 amino acids. The sequenced material came from peripheral blood. The chain couples TRBV6-5 to TRBJ1-1; 7 positions match TRBD1. This TCR was sampled from a man aged 45 to 65 with acute or convalescent COVID-19. The CDR3 loop reads CASSSDRVRAFF. The CDR3 DNA is TGTGCCAGCAGCTCCGACAGGGTTCGGGCTTTCTTT.